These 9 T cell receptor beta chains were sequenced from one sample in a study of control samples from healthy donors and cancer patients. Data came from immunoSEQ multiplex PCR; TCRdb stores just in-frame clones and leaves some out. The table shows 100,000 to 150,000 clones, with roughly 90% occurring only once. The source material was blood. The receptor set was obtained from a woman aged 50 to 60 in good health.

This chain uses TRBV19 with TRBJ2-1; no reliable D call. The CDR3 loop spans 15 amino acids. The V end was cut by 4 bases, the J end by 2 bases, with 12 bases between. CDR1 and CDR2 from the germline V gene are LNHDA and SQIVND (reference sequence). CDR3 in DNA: TGTGCCAGTAGTAGGTCCAGCAAAACCTACAATGAGCAGTTCTTC. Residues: CASSRSSKTYNEQFF.

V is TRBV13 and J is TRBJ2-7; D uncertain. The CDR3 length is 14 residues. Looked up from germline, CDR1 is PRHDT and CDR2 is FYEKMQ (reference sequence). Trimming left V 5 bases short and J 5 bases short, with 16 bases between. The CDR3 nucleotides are TGTGCCAGCAGCCCAAATCCGGTGGACCACGAGCAGTACTTC. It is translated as CASSPNPVDHEQYF.

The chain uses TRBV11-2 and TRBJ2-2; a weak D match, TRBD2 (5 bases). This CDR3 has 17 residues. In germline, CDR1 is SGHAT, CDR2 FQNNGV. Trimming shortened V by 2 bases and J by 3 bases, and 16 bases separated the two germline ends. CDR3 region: CASSLSAGVGYTGELFF. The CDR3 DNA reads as TGTGCCAGCAGCTTAAGCGCCGGGGTCGGCTACACCGGGGAGCTGTTTTTT.

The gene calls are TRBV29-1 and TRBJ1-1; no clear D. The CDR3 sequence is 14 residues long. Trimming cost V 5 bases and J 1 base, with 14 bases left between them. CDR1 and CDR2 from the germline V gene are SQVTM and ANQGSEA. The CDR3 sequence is CSVSRSGANTEAFF. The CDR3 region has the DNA TGCAGCGTTTCACGGTCAGGAGCGAACACTGAAGCTTTCTTT. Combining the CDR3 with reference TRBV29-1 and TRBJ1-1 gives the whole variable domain SAVISQKPSRDICQRGTSLTIQCQVDSQVTMMFWYRQQPGQSLTLIATANQGSEATYESGFVIDKFPISRPNLTFSTLTVSNMSPEDSSIYLCSVSRSGANTEAFFGQGTRLTVV.

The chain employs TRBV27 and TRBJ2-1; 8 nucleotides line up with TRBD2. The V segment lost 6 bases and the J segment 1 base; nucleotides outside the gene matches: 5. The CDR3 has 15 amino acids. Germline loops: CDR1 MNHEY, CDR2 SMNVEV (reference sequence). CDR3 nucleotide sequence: TGTGCCAGCAGCTTAGCGGGAAATTCCTACAATGAGCAGTTCTTC. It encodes CASSLAGNSYNEQFF.

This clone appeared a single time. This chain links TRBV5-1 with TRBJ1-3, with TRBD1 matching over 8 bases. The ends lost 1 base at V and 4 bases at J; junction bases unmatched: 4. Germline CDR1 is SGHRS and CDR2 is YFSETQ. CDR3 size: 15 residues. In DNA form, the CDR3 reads TGCGCCAGCAGCTTGTCAGGGGGCCAAGGAAACACCATATATTTT. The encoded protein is CASSLSGGQGNTIYF.

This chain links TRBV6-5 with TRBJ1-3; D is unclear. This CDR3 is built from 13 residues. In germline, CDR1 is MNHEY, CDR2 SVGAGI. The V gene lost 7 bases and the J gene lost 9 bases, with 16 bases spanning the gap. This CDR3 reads CASTLQTSGTIYF. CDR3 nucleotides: TGTGCCAGCACTCTCCAAACATCCGGCACCATATATTTT.

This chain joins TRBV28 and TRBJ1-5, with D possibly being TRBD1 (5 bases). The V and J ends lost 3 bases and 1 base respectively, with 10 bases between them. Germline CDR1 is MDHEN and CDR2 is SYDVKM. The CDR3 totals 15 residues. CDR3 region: CASSFQQGSNQPQHF. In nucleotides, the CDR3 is TGTGCCAGCAGTTTTCAGCAGGGAAGCAATCAGCCCCAGCATTTT.

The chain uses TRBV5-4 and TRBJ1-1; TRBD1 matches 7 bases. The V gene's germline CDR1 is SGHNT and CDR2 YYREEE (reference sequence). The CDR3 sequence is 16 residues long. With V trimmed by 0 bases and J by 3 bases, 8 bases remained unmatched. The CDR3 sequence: CASSLAGGRGHTEAFF. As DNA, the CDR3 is TGTGCCAGCAGCTTGGCCGGGGGGAGGGGGCACACTGAAGCTTTCTTT.